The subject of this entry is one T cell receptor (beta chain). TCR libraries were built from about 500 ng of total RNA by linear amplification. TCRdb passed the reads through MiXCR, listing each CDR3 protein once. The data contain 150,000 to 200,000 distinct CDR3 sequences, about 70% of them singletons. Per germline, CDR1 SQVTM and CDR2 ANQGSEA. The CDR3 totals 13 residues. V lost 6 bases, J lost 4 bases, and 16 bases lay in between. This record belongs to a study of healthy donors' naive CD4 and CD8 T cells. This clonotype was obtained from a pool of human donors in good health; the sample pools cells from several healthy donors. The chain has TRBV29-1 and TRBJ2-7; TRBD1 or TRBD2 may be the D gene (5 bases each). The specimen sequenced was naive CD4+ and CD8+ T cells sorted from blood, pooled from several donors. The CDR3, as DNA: TGCAGCGTGCTCGGGACCGCCGGGTACGAGCAGTACTTC. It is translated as CSVLGTAGYEQYF.